The 7 T cell receptor beta chains presented below share a single source sample, sequenced in a study of blood T cells in healthy people across ages. Then a second PCR, running roughly 7 to 11 cycles, was carried out with a sample-barcoded 5' primer and a J-beta primer mix. Each CDR3 protein is one row after TCRdb ran MiXCR on the 5' RACE reads. The sample has about 1.6 million distinct CDR3 sequences, roughly a third seen once; the top ten hold about 11%. The sample consisted of blood. The source of these receptors is a woman aged 25-40 years in good health.

A word on this clonotype: A much larger clone lies one base from this, so it may be a read error. V and J are TRBV10-2 and TRBJ2-5, with 13 bases matching TRBD2. The CDR3 loop spans 14 amino acids. Germline trimming cut 6 bases from V and 5 bases from J; bases unmatched to any gene: 3. From germline, CDR1 is WSHSY and CDR2 SAAADI. CDR3 loop: CASRGLAGPETQYF. In nucleotides, the CDR3 is TGCGCCAGCAGGGGACTAGCGGGACCCGAGACCCAGTACTTC.

This clonotype was seen more than once but under ten times. The rearrangement links TRBV9 to TRBJ1-1; 8 positions match TRBD1. This CDR3 is 15 amino acids long. Germline CDR1 and CDR2: SGDLS and YYNGEE. With 4 bases clipped from V and 1 base from J, the junction kept 6 bases outside the gene matches. The CDR3 loop reads CASSLPGGGNTEAFF. CDR3 bases: TGTGCCAGCAGCCTCCCAGGGGGCGGGAACACTGAAGCTTTCTTT.

The table lists this clonotype with a few counts. This chain uses TRBV12-3 or TRBV12-4 with TRBJ1-4, with D possibly TRBD1 on 6 matching bases. CDR3 length: 13 amino acids. Trimming removed 3 bases from V and 7 bases from J, with 9 bases in between. CDR3 sequence reads: CASSFEGGEKLFF. The CDR3 region has the DNA TGTGCCAGCAGTTTTGAAGGGGGTGAAAAACTGTTTTTT.

This clonotype was picked up one time. The rearrangement joins TRBV12-3 or TRBV12-4 to TRBJ2-2; TRBD2 aligns across 9 bases. This CDR3 is 15 amino acids long. The junction had 7 bases not matched to a gene; V was cut back by 3 bases and J by 8 bases. CDR3 region: CASSLDSGRSGELFF. For the CDR3, the DNA is TGTGCCAGCAGTTTGGATAGCGGGAGATCAGGGGAGCTGTTTTTT.

The chain recombines TRBV5-1 with TRBJ1-2; 9 bases are a match to TRBD1. The V gene end was trimmed by 4 bases and the J gene end by 10 bases; junction bases not matched to a gene: 8. The CDR3 runs 13 residues. Germline V gene data show CDR1 as SGHRS and CDR2 as YFSETQ. CDR3 DNA sequence: TGCGCCAGCAGCCCCGGGACAGGGATTGACTACACCTTC. Translation: CASSPGTGIDYTF.

For this clonotype: One base away lies a much larger clone, so this may be a sequencing read error. Since no conserved phenylalanine or tryptophan closes the CDR3, a read error is the likely cause. The genes are TRBV20-1 and TRBJ2-1, with TRBD2 matching 10 bases. With 0 bases clipped from V and 2 bases from J, the junction kept 4 bases outside the gene matches. The CDR3 covers 16 residues. Germline V gene data show CDR1 as DFQATT and CDR2 as SNEGSKA (reference sequence). This CDR3 reads CSARDLLAGAYNEQFC. CDR3 in DNA: TGCAGTGCTAGAGATTTGCTAGCGGGGGCCTACAATGAGCAGTTCTGC.

Comment on this clonotype: This may be a read error, as it is one base from a much larger clone. The chain is built from TRBV10-3 and TRBJ2-7, with D possibly matching TRBD2 (6 bases). The length of the CDR3 is 13 residues. Germline values: CDR1 ENHRY, CDR2 SYGVKD. V shed 8 bases and J shed 9 bases, with 20 bases lying between them. CDR3 in DNA: TGTGCCATCCGTAGCGCGCCGGGGGACGGGCAGTACTTC. It specifies CAIRSAPGDGQYF.